This TCR beta chain was captured in a study of regulatory T cells in long-lasting Graves disease. Study-level findings and limits: Persistent patients had a count of shared public clonotypes (2,741) that exceeded that of new patients (around 970). Sampling was limited to peripheral blood rather than thyroid tissue.

HTBI primers from iRepertoire and Arm-PCR of CDR3 regions yielded the TCR beta libraries. TCRdb passed the multiplex PCR reads through MiXCR, listing each CDR3 protein once. Among 350,000 to 400,000 distinct CDR3 sequences listed, roughly a sixth were seen once. The CDR3 totals 15 residues. Germline lookup yields CDR1 SGHRS and CDR2 YFSETQ. This clonotype was detected many times. The antigen remains undetermined. Compared with germline, one end of the junction differs, possibly owing to a read error. Specified time point: newly diagnosed GD, antithyroid drugs for less than 3 months. PBMC-extracted RNA yielded the TCR library.

The material was peripheral blood mononuclear cells (PBMCs), obtained at new diagnosis, from a patient treated with antithyroid drugs. V and J are TRBV5-1 and TRBJ1-2; tentative D call: TRBD1 (5 bases). This sequence was found in a female donor with Graves disease. The CDR3: CASSLEGHPNYGYTF. DNA of the CDR3: TGTGCCAGCAGCTTGGAGGGGCATCCTAACTATGGCTACACCTTC.